The clone carrying this TCR beta chain appeared once. Antigen specificity is unknown. Each donor's status was that of a healthy bone marrow donor. At collection, donors were nominally healthy, but unrecorded immune exposures were probable. Primers included in the PCR were 60 Vbeta and 13 Jbeta primers. Sequencing was performed with immunoSEQ multiplex PCR; in TCRdb, only in-frame clones are kept and a portion is missing. The sample records about 98,000 clones, nearly 65% being singletons. The data were taken from a study of cytomegalovirus exposure and HLA in healthy donors. Findings and caveats of the study: Most CMV-associated TCR beta chains were later found to appear HLA-restricted.

The CDR3 consists of 12 residues. The V gene's germline CDR1 is MDHEN and CDR2 SYDVKM. V lost 3 bases and J lost 10, with 10 bases in between. This receptor was obtained from a human donor in good health. The chain links TRBV28 to TRBJ2-1; no definite D call. The specimen was PBMCs. CDR3 in DNA: TGTGCCAGCAGTTTCGCTCTGCGAGAGCAGTTCTTC. This codes for CASSFALREQFF.